At least ten counts were recorded for the clone carrying this T cell receptor beta chain. Its target is not known. CDR1 MGHRA and CDR2 YSYEKL come from the germline V gene. Germline trimming cut 0 bases from V and 4 bases from J; bases unmatched to any gene: 6. The CDR3 extends over 16 amino acids. The data were taken from a study of cytomegalovirus exposure and HLA in healthy donors. Study results and caveats: Later, an analysis showed that TCR beta chains associated with HLA were more clonally expanded than others that were equally common. The study labeled fewer than 200 TCR beta chains cytomegalovirus-associated.

This PCR relied on a set of 60 Vbeta primers and 13 Jbeta primers. Clones were read by immunoSEQ multiplex PCR, and TCRdb kept only the in-frame ones, dropping some. The sample carries under 250,000 clones, 82% recorded once. The chain links TRBV4-1 to TRBJ1-5, with 7 bases matching TRBD1. Sequenced material: PBMCs. The sequence was obtained from a man in his forties or fifties in good health and CMV-seropositive. The CDR3 DNA follows: TGCGCCAGCAGCCAAGATCGTGGGACAGTGAATCAGCCCCAGCATTTT. Its protein product is CASSQDRGTVNQPQHF.